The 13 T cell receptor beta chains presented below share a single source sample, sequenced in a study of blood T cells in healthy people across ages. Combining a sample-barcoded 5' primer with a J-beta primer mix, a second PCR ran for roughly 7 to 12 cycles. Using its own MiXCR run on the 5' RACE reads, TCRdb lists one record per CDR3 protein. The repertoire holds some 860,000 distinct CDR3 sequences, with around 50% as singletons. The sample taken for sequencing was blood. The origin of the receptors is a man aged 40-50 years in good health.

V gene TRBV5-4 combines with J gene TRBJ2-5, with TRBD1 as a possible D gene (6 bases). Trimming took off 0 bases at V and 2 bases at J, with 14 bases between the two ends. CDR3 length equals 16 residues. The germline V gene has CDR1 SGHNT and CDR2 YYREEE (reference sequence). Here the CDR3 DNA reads TGTGCCAGCAGCTTGGACGGGACAACCCTACAAGAGACCCAGTACTTC. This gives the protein CASSLDGTTLQETQYF.

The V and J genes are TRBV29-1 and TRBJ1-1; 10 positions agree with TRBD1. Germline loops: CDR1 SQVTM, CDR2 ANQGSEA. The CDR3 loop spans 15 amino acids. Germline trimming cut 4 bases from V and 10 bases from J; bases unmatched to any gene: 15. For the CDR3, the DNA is TGCAGCGTTGCATGGGACAGGGGCCTTATCTCTGGAGCTTTCTTT. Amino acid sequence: CSVAWDRGLISGAFF. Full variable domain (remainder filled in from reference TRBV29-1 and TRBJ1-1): SAVISQKPSRDICQRGTSLTIQCQVDSQVTMMFWYRQQPGQSLTLIATANQGSEATYESGFVIDKFPISRPNLTFSTLTVSNMSPEDSSIYLCSVAWDRGLISGAFFGQGTRLTVV.

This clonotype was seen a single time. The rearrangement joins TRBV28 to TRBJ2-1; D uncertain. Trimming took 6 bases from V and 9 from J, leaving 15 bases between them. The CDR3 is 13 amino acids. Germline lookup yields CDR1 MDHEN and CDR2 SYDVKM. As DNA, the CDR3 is TGTGCCAGCAGCGGCCCCTATTTCGGTGAGCAGTTCTTC. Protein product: CASSGPYFGEQFF.

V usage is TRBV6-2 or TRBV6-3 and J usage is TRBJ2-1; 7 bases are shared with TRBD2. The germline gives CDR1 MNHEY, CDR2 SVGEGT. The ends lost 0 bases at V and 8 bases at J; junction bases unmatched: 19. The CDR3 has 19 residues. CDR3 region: CASSYSSIGSASGRYEQFF. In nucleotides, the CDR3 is TGTGCCAGCAGTTACTCGAGTATCGGGTCGGCTAGCGGTCGGTATGAGCAGTTCTTC.

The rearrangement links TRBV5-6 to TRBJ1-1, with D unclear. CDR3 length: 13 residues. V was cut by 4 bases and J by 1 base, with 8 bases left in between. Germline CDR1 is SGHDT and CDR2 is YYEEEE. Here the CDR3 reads CASSDYRNTEAFF. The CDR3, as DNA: TGTGCCAGCAGCGACTATCGGAACACTGAAGCTTTCTTT.

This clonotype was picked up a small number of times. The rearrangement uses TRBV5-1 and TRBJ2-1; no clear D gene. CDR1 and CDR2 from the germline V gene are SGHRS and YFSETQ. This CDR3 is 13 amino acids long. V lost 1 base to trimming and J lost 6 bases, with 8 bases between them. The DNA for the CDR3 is TGCGCCAGCAGCTTGCTGAGGACCAATGAGCAGTTCTTC. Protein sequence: CASSLLRTNEQFF. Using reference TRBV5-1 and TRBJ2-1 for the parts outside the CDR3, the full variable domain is KAGVTQTPRYLIKTRGQQVTLSCSPISGHRSVSWYQQTPGQGLQFLFEYFSETQRNKGNFPGRFSGRQFSNSRSEMNVSTLELGDSALYLCASSLLRTNEQFFGPGTRLTVL.

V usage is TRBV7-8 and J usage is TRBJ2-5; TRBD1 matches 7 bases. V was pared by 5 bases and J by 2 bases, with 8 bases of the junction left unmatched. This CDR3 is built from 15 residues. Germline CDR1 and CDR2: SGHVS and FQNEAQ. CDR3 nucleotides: TGTGCCAGCAGCCAGAGACAGGGATCACAAGAGACCCAGTACTTC. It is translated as CASSQRQGSQETQYF.

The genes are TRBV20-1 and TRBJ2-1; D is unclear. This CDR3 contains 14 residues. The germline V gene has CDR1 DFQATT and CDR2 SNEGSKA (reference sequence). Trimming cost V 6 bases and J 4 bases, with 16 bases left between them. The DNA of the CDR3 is TGCAGTGCGCGGCGACCCACCGTTTACAATGAGCAGTTCTTC. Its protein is CSARRPTVYNEQFF.

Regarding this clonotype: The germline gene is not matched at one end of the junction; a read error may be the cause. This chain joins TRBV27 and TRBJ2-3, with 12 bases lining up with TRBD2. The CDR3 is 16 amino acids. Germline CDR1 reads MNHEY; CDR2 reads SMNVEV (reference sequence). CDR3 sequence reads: CASSVLAGGPTDTQYF. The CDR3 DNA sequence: TGTGCCAGCAGTGTCCTAGCGGGAGGGCCCACAGACACGCAGTATTTT.

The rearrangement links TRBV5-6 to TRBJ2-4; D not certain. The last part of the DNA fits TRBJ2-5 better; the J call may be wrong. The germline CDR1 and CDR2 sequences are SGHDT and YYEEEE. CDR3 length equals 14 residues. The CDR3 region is CASSLLYSGETQYF. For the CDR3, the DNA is TGTGCCAGCAGCTTGCTTTATAGTGGGGAGACCCAGTACTTC.

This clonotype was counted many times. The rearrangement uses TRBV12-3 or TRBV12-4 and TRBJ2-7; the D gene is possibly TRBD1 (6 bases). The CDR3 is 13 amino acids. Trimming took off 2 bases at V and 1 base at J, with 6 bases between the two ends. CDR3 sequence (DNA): TGTGCCAGCAGTTTAACAGGGTCCTACGAGCAGTACTTC. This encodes CASSLTGSYEQYF.

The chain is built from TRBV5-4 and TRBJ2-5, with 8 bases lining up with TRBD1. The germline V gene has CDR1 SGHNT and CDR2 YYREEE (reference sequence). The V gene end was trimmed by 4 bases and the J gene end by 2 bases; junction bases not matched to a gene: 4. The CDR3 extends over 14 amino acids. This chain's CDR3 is CASSLRQGQETQYF. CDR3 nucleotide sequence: TGTGCCAGCAGCCTTCGACAGGGGCAAGAGACCCAGTACTTC.

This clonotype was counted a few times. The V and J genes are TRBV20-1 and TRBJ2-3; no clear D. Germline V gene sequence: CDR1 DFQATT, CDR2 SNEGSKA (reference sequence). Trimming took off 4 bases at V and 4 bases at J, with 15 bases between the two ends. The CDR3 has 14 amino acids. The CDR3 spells CSAIFTGISDTQYF. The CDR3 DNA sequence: TGCAGTGCTATCTTCACGGGTATTTCAGATACGCAGTATTTT.